This TCR beta chain stems from a study of T cell repertoires in cytomegalovirus infection. For the study at large: Indicated by public TCR beta signatures were CMV infection and matching HLA type. General study points: Pooled public TCR beta family frequency picked out CMV carriers with the relevant HLA. The ex vivo response was dominated by HLA-C-restricted CMV-specific TCR beta clonotypes.

With 4 bases removed from V and 3 bases from J, the gap between germline ends came to 13 bases. Germline lookup yields CDR1 SGHTA and CDR2 FQGNSA. This CDR3 is 15 amino acids long. The table lists this clonotype with many counts. Its specificity is unknown. TCRdb fed the reads into MiXCR, producing one record per CDR3 protein. Of 290,000 or so distinct CDR3 sequences in the sample, about a quarter were seen once. The source material was PBMCs. The clonotype comes from a human donor in good health (CMV status not recorded). Some clones in this sample may be carry-over from other donors' samples. This chain uses TRBV7-2 with TRBJ2-1, with a weak D call TRBD2 (6 bases). CDR3 amino acids: CASSSGTLGYNEQFF. The CDR3 coding sequence is TGTGCCAGCAGCTCCGGGACTTTAGGCTACAATGAGCAGTTCTTC.